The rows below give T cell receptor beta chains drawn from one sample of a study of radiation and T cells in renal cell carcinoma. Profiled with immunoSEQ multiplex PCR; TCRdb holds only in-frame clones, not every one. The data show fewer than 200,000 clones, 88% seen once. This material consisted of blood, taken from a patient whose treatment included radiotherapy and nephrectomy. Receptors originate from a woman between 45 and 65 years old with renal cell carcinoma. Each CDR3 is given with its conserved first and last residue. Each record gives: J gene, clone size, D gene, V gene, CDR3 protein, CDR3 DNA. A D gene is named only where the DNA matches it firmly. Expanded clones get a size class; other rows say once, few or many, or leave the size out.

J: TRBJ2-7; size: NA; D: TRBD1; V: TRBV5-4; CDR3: CASSPVGQGYEQYF; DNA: TGTGCCAGCAGCCCGGTCGGACAGGGATACGAGCAGTACTTC
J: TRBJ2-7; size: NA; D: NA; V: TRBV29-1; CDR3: CSVVTGSTYEQYF; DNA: TGCAGCGTTGTAACGGGATCTACCTACGAGCAGTACTTC
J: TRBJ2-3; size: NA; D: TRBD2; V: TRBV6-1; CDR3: CASSEALGGAGTDTQYF; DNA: TGTGCCAGCAGTGAAGCGCTCGGGGGAGCGGGGACAGATACGCAGTATTTT
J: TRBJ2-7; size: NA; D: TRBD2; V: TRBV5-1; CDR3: CASSSGSGGYEQYF; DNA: TGCGCCAGCAGCTCCGGTAGCGGGGGATACGAGCAGTACTTC
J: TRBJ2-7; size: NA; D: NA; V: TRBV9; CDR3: CASSLAFYEQYF; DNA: TGTGCCAGCAGCTTAGCCTTCTACGAGCAGTACTTC
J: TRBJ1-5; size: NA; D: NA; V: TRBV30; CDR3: CAWSPSCRDGPYSNQPQHF; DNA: TGTGCCTGGAGTCCCTCCTGCCGGGACGGACCATATAGCAATCAGCCCCAGCATTTT
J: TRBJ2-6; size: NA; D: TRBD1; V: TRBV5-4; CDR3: CASSLGGQISGANVLTF; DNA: TGTGCCAGCAGCTTGGGGGGACAGATCTCTGGGGCCAACGTCCTGACTTTC
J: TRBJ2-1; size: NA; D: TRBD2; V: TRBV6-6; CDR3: CASSYLAGNYNEQFF; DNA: TGTGCCAGCAGTTATTTAGCGGGGAATTACAATGAGCAGTTCTTC
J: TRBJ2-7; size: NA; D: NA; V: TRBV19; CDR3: CASSMLDRQYEQYF; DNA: TGTGCCAGTAGTATGTTGGACAGACAGTACGAGCAGTACTTC
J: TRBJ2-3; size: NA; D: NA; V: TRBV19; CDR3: CASSMILGDTQYF; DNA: TGTGCCAGTAGTATGATCTTGGGAGATACGCAGTATTTT
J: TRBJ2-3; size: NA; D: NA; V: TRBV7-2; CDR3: CASSLVVTSGRDTQYF; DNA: TGTGCCAGCAGCTTAGTAGTAACGTCGGGGAGAGATACGCAGTATTTT
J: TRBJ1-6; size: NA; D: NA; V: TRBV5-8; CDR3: CASSLVRDSYNSPLHF; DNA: TGTGCCAGCAGCTTGGTACGGGATTCCTATAATTCACCCCTCCACTTT
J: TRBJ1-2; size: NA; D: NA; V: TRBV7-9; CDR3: CASSLDGARGMSGYTF; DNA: TGTGCCAGCAGCTTAGATGGTGCCAGGGGTATGTCGGGCTACACCTTC
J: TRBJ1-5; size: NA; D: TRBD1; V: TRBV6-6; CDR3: CASGTDNQPQHF; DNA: TGTGCCAGCGGGACAGACAATCAGCCCCAGCATTTT
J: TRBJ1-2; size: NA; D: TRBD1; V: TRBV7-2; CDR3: CASSEKQDRGLLYGYTF; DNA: TGTGCCAGCAGCGAAAAACAGGACAGGGGTCTCCTCTATGGCTACACCTTC
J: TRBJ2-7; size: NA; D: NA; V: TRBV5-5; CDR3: CASSLTDYEQYF; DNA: TGTGCCAGCAGCTTGACAGACTACGAGCAGTACTTC
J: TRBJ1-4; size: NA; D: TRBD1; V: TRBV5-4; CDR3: CASSDEGTGAGEKLFF; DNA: TGTGCCAGCAGCGACGAAGGGACAGGGGCGGGAGAAAAACTGTTTTTT
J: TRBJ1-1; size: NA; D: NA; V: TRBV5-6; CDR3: CASSFLGGALNTEAFF; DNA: TGTGCCAGCAGCTTCCTGGGAGGGGCCCTGAACACTGAAGCCTTCTTT
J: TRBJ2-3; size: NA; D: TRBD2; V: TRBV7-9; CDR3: CASSQALAGVGTDTQYF; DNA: TGTGCCAGCAGCCAGGCGTTAGCGGGGGTCGGCACAGATACGCAGTATTTT
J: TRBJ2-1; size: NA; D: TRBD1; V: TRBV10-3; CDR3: CAISTGQEYNEQFF; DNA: TGTGCCATCAGTACGGGACAGGAGTACAATGAGCAGTTCTTC
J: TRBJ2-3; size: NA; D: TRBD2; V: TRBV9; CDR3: CASSTGTSGALLDTQYF; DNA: TGTGCCAGCAGCACTGGGACTAGCGGGGCCCTTTTAGATACGCAGTATTTT
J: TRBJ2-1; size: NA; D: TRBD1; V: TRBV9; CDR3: CASSVIGTGLFNEQFF; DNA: TGTGCCAGCAGCGTTATCGGGACAGGTCTTTTCAATGAGCAGTTCTTC
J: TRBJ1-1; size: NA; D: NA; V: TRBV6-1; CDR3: CASSKTNMNTEAFF; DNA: TGTGCCAGCAGTAAGACCAACATGAACACTGAAGCTTTCTTT
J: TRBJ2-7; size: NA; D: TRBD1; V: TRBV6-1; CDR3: CASSGGQGVSYEQYF; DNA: TGTGCCAGCAGTGGGGGACAGGGGGTTTCCTACGAGCAGTACTTC
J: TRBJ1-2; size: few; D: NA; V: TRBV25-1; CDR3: CASSEVGGRGYTF; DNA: TGTGCCAGCAGTGAAGTCGGGGGGCGAGGCTACACCTTC
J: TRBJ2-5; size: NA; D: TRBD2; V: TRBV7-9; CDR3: CASSPSGGAAETQYF; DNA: TGTGCCAGCAGCCCAAGCGGGGGGGCCGCAGAGACCCAGTACTTC
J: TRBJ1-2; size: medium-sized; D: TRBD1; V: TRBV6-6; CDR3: CASSPGGGYTF; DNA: TGTGCCAGCAGCCCAGGGGGTGGCTACACCTTC
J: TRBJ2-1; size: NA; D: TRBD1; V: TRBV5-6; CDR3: CASSSRQGAYNEQFF; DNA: TGTGCCAGCAGCTCGAGACAGGGGGCCTACAATGAGCAGTTCTTC
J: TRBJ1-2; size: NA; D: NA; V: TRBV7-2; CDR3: CASSPSPAQKGFYTF; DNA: TGTGCCAGCAGCCCATCCCCCGCCCAGAAGGGATTCTACACCTTC
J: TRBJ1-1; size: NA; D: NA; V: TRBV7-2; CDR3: CASRSQGTMNTEAFF; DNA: TGTGCCAGCAGGTCCCAGGGAACCATGAACACTGAAGCTTTCTTT
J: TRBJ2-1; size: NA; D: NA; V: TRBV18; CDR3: CASSLQEGSNNEQFF; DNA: TGTGCCAGCTCACTCCAGGAGGGGAGCAACAATGAGCAGTTCTTC
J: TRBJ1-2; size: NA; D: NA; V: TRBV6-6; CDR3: CASKGLYGYTF; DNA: TGTGCCAGCAAGGGCCTCTATGGCTACACCTTC
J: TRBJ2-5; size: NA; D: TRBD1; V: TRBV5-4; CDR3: CASSRPGTGQLTKETQYF; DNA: TGTGCCAGCAGCCGTCCCGGGACAGGGCAGTTAACTAAAGAGACCCAGTACTTC
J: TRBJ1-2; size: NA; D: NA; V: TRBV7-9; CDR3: CASSSDGELGYGYTF; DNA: TGTGCCAGCAGCTCCGATGGGGAGCTTGGCTATGGCTACACCTTC
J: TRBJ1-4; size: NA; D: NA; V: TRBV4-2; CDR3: CASSQTSGGNEKLFF; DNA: TGTGCCAGCAGCCAGACAAGTGGGGGGAATGAAAAACTGTTTTTT
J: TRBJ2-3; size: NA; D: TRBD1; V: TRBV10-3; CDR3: CAISGSLGTGHTDTQYF; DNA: TGTGCCATCAGTGGATCGCTGGGGACAGGACACACAGATACGCAGTATTTT
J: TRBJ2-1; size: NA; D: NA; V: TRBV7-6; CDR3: CASSLAGLRNEQFF; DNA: TGTGCCAGCAGCTTAGCGGGTCTCCGCAATGAGCAGTTCTTC